This T cell receptor beta chain came from a study of PD-L1 blockade in urothelial cancer. Across the study: Treatment start was followed by blood analysis at 3 weeks (second dose) and again at 6 weeks. There were a median of around 140,000 T cells in blood samples.

This CDR3 is built from 14 residues. Germline V gene lookup returns CDR1 MNHEY and CDR2 SVGAGI. V lost 4 bases and J 1 base, leaving 10 bases between the germline ends. Method: immunoSEQ multiplex PCR; TCRdb's copy keeps in-frame clones and lacks some. The table includes about 50,000 clones, around 84% detected once. The time point denotes: pretreatment peripheral blood. Locally advanced or metastatic urothelial carcinoma affected all patients. This clonotype was obtained from a man aged 60-69 years with urothelial cancer. The chain couples TRBV6-5 to TRBJ1-2; TRBD1 is a possible D gene (5 bases). The material sequenced was PBMCs, taken around atezolizumab (anti-PD-L1) treatment. For the CDR3, the DNA is TGTGCCAGCAGTTTGGACACTTATAACTATGGCTACACCTTC. Amino acids: CASSLDTYNYGYTF.